This T cell receptor beta chain was captured by sequencing in a study of blood T cell repertoires in COVID-19. In the study overall: The cDNA or gDNA used as material had been derived from T cells, B-cell-depleted T cells, or PBMCs.

How the authors handled the data: Estimation of nucleated cell counts was performed using reference gene primer amplification. TCRdb's table, derived via immunoSEQ multiplex PCR, lists solely in-frame clones and lacks some. The DNA was the basis for D and trimming; V, J and clone size are from that table. The data hold roughly 24,000 clones, with approximately 88% observed a single time. The TCR sequence derives from a man aged 70 or older with COVID-19, enrolled during active disease. The sample comprised peripheral blood.

The CDR3 region has the DNA TGCGCCAGCAGCGCCCGGGACAGGGGGATCTGGGGTGGAGAGACCCAGTACTTC. Residues: CASSARDRGIWGGETQYF. The V call is TRBV4-1, the J call TRBJ2-5; 11 positions match TRBD1. In germline, CDR1 is MGHRA, CDR2 YSYEKL. Unmatched junction bases numbered 15, after V lost 5 bases and J lost 4 bases. CDR3 length: 18 amino acids.